This is a list of T cell receptor beta chains from one sample in a study of regulatory T cells in long-lasting Graves disease. TCRdb itself ran the multiplex PCR reads through MiXCR, one entry per CDR3 protein. The sample holds a few hundred thousand distinct CDR3 sequences, over 9.5% seen once. The sample also formed part of further work on T cells in Graves' hyperthyroidism and ophthalmopathy.

Specimen: peripheral blood mononuclear cells (PBMCs), collected at new diagnosis, from a patient treated with antithyroid drugs. The receptors were gathered from a woman aged 18-29 years with Graves disease. Both conserved end residues are part of each CDR3. The D gene is left open where the match is weak. Clone size is shown for a subset of rows, as once, few, many or a class of expanded clone.

size | J | D | V | CDR3 | DNA
many | TRBJ1-3 | - | TRBV12-3/TRBV12-4 | CASSPEGGRGNTIYF | TGTGCCAGCAGTCCCGAGGGGGGAAGAGGGAACACCATATATTTT
- | TRBJ2-1 | TRBD2 | TRBV13 | CASSLFASGGNEQFF | TGTGCCAGCAGCTTATTCGCTAGCGGGGGGAATGAGCAGTTCTTC
few | TRBJ2-6 | TRBD1 | TRBV6-5 | CASSYFRTGGDDPGANVLTF | TGTGCCAGCAGTTACTTCCGGACAGGAGGAGATGACCCTGGGGCCAACGTCCTGACTTTC
few | TRBJ1-1 | - | TRBV4-3 | CASSQHNSNTEAFF | TGCGCCAGCAGCCAACATAATTCGAACACTGAAGCTTTCTTT
many | TRBJ2-5 | - | TRBV11-2 | CASSLKLLETQYF | TGTGCCAGCAGCTTAAAGTTACTAGAGACCCAGTACTTC
many | TRBJ1-1 | - | TRBV11-2 | CASRPTRNTEAFF | TGTGCCAGCAGACCGACCAGGAACACTGAAGCTTTCTTT
- | TRBJ2-3 | TRBD2 | TRBV29-1 | CSVEAGTSGRKIDTQYF | TGCAGCGTTGAAGCTGGGACTAGCGGTCGGAAAATTGATACGCAGTATTTT
once | TRBJ2-1 | TRBD2 | TRBV7-2 | CASSLAQLAGGYNEQFF | TGTGCCAGCAGCTTAGCCCAACTAGCGGGAGGGTACAATGAGCAGTTCTTC
few | TRBJ2-1 | TRBD2 | TRBV10-3 | CATDALAGDEGQFF | TGTGCCACCGACGCACTAGCGGGGGACGAAGGGCAGTTCTTC
many | TRBJ2-3 | TRBD2 | TRBV6-1 | CASSILAGEGDTQYF | TGTGCCAGCAGTATACTAGCGGGGGAAGGAGATACGCAGTATTTT
few | TRBJ1-3 | - | TRBV27 | CARRSPSENTIYF | TGTGCCCGGCGGAGTCCCTCGGAAAACACCATATATTTT
- | TRBJ2-1 | TRBD2 | TRBV11-1 | CASSLGAGEGQFF | TGTGCCAGCAGCTTAGGAGCGGGGGAAGGTCAGTTCTTC
- | TRBJ2-3 | TRBD2 | TRBV3-1 | CASSRSGTSGFLTDTQYF | TGTGCCAGCAGCCGGTCCGGGACTAGCGGTTTCCTCACAGATACGCAGTATTTT
many | TRBJ1-1 | - | TRBV27 | CASSHGLGPEAFF | TGTGCCAGCAGTCACGGACTTGGGCCTGAAGCTTTCTTT
many | TRBJ1-1 | - | TRBV11-3 | CASSDPGATEAFF | TGTGCCAGCAGCGATCCAGGGGCCACTGAAGCTTTCTTT
few | TRBJ2-6 | - | TRBV6-2/TRBV6-3 | CASNRVSGANVLTF | TGTGCCAGCAATCGGGTCTCTGGGGCCAACGTCCTGACTTTC
few | TRBJ1-1 | - | TRBV7-2 | CASSFTGFWSTEAFF | TGTGCCAGCAGCTTTACAGGCTTTTGGAGCACTGAAGCTTTCTTT
- | TRBJ2-1 | - | TRBV7-2 | CASSLSPGHEQFF | TGTGCCAGCAGCTTATCTCCCGGGCATGAGCAGTTCTTC
many | TRBJ1-1 | - | TRBV20-1 | CSARPNMNTEAFF | TGCAGTGCTAGACCTAACATGAACACTGAAGCTTTCTTT
- | TRBJ2-2 | - | TRBV25-1 | CASRNTDTGELFF | TGTGCCAGCAGGAACACGGACACCGGGGAGCTGTTTTTT
many | TRBJ2-7 | - | TRBV4-3 | CASSQDRQAYEQYF | TGCGCCAGCAGCCAAGATCGCCAGGCCTACGAGCAGTACTTC
- | TRBJ1-2 | - | TRBV7-2 | CASSLDGLSVNTF | TGTGCCAGCAGCTTGGATGGACTTTCCGTGAACACCTTC
many | TRBJ2-7 | - | TRBV6-2/TRBV6-3 | CASSYGAEQYF | TGTGCCAGCAGTTATGGAGCGGAGCAGTACTTC
- | TRBJ2-7 | TRBD1 | TRBV28 | CASSLPGQGSYEQYF | TGTGCCAGCAGTCTGCCGGGACAGGGCTCCTACGAGCAGTACTTC
many | TRBJ1-5 | - | TRBV10-3 | CAISEGRDISQPQHF | TGTGCCATCAGTGAGGGCAGGGACATCAGTCAGCCCCAGCATTTT
few | TRBJ2-2 | - | TRBV25-1 | CASSELGSRMGSAELFF | TGTGCCAGCAGTGAATTGGGCAGTCGGATGGGTAGCGCGGAGCTGTTTTTT
- | TRBJ1-1 | - | TRBV15 | CATSRGGGHIGEAFF | TGTGCCACCAGCCGGGGGGGGGGGCATATAGGTGAAGCTTTCTTT
- | TRBJ1-5 | - | TRBV15 | CATQRTKAPNQPQHF | TGTGCCACACAAAGGACCAAGGCCCCTAATCAGCCCCAGCATTTT
many | TRBJ2-7 | - | TRBV3-1 | CASSQLLAGSNEQYF | TGTGCCAGCAGCCAACTTCTGGCGGGATCAAACGAGCAGTACTTC
many | TRBJ1-5 | - | TRBV12-3/TRBV12-4 | CASSQPQHF | TGTGCCAGCAGTCAGCCCCAGCATTTT
- | TRBJ1-2 | - | TRBV6-1 | CASSRGVSGGYTF | TGTGCCAGCAGCCGTGGGGTCTCTGGTGGCTACACCTTC
- | TRBJ2-1 | - | TRBV18 | CASSPPTNEQLF | TGTGCCAGCTCACCACCGACCAATGAGCAGCTCTTC
many | TRBJ2-1 | TRBD2 | TRBV12-3/TRBV12-4 | CASSLRVLAATHLEQFF | TGTGCCAGCAGTTTACGTGTGCTAGCGGCCACGCATTTGGAGCAGTTCTTC
many | TRBJ1-1 | TRBD1 | TRBV12-3/TRBV12-4 | CASSSLDRAAEAFF | TGTGCCAGCAGTTCTCTGGACAGGGCGGCCGAAGCTTTCTTT
many | TRBJ1-1 | - | TRBV2 | CASRSFSRGYTYDTEAFF | TGTGCCAGCAGAAGTTTTTCAAGGGGGTATACGTACGACACTGAAGCTTTCTTT
many | TRBJ2-7 | - | TRBV30 | CAWSVGVTGSYEQYF | TGTGCCTGGAGTGTAGGGGTAACCGGGTCCTACGAGCAGTACTTC
- | TRBJ1-2 | - | TRBV18 | CASSPQIDLGYTF | TGTGCCAGCTCACCCCAGATCGACCTTGGCTACACCTTC
many | TRBJ1-1 | - | TRBV29-1 | CSTGQRNTEAFF | TGCAGCACTGGGCAAAGGAACACTGAAGCTTTCTTT
many | TRBJ2-1 | - | TRBV6-1 | CASNRGQVDEQFF | TGTGCCAGCAATCGGGGCCAAGTGGATGAGCAGTTCTTC
many | TRBJ2-1 | - | TRBV7-9 | CASSLLSPAEEQFF | TGTGCCAGCAGCTTACTCTCCCCGGCCGAGGAGCAGTTCTTC
- | TRBJ1-6 | TRBD1 | TRBV12-3/TRBV12-4 | CASSFRQGAYSPLHF | TGTGCCAGCAGTTTTAGACAGGGGGCTTATTCACCCCTCCACTTT
few | TRBJ2-1 | TRBD2 | TRBV19 | CAGSISGGGYNEQFF | TGTGCCGGTAGTATATCGGGGGGTGGCTACAATGAGCAGTTCTTC
many | TRBJ2-7 | TRBD2 | TRBV7-2 | CASSPGLLAGALYEQYF | TGTGCCAGCAGCCCTGGTTTACTAGCGGGAGCGCTATACGAGCAGTACTTC
many | TRBJ2-7 | TRBD1 | TRBV7-2 | CASSPRDRAYEQYF | TGTGCCAGCAGCCCTCGGGACAGGGCCTACGAGCAGTACTTC
many | TRBJ2-7 | - | TRBV6-1 | CASRAIISSYEQYF | TGTGCCAGCAGAGCTATAATAAGCTCCTACGAGCAGTACTTC
many | TRBJ1-5 | - | TRBV19 | CASSIWTLGNQPQHF | TGTGCCAGTAGTATCTGGACACTTGGCAATCAGCCCCAGCATTTT
many | TRBJ1-2 | - | TRBV2 | CASRLQGSPYYGYTF | TGTGCCAGCAGACTACAGGGCTCCCCTTACTATGGCTACACCTTC
- | TRBJ1-2 | - | TRBV3-1 | CASGHGTDGYTF | TGTGCCAGCGGCCACGGGACCGATGGCTACACCTTC
many | TRBJ2-1 | TRBD1 | TRBV11-3 | CARRSYRGREDNEQFF | TGTGCAAGACGGTCTTACAGGGGGCGCGAGGACAATGAGCAGTTCTTC
many | TRBJ2-5 | - | TRBV20-1 | CSALKETQYF | TGCAGTGCCCTCAAAGAGACCCAGTACTTC
- | TRBJ2-1 | - | TRBV5-6 | CASSPGAASYNEQFF | TGTGCCAGCAGCCCAGGGGCGGCCTCCTACAATGAGCAGTTCTTC
- | TRBJ1-5 | - | TRBV28 | CASSLSRLSQPQHF | TGTGCCAGCAGTCTCAGCAGGCTAAGTCAGCCCCAGCATTTT
- | TRBJ1-3 | - | TRBV11-1 | CASSVGSNSGNTIYF | TGTGCCAGCAGCGTGGGAAGTAACTCTGGAAACACCATATATTTT
few | TRBJ1-5 | - | TRBV5-1 | CASSWDGEPGDQHF | TGCGCCAGCAGCTGGGACGGCGAACCTGGGGACCAGCATTTT
- | TRBJ2-5 | TRBD2 | TRBV27 | CASSLTLAGEKKTQYF | TGTGCCAGCAGTTTAACTCTAGCGGGGGAAAAGAAGACCCAGTACTTC
many | TRBJ2-5 | - | TRBV10-3 | CAISESGAAETQYF | TGTGCCATCAGTGAGTCAGGGGCCGCAGAGACCCAGTACTTC
few | TRBJ1-2 | - | TRBV20-1 | CSAVAANYGYTF | TGCAGTGCGGTGGCGGCCAACTATGGCTACACCTTC
many | TRBJ2-3 | TRBD1 | TRBV6-5 | CASSYSRTGFSTDTQYF | TGTGCCAGCAGTTACTCGAGGACAGGGTTCAGCACAGATACGCAGTATTTT
many | TRBJ2-3 | - | TRBV10-2 | CASRPLATSTDTQYF | TGCGCCAGCCGACCGCTAGCGACCAGCACAGATACGCAGTATTTT